This entry is about one T cell receptor beta chain. These data originate in a study of blood T cell repertoires in COVID-19. Study as a whole: Both acute and convalescent COVID-19 samples were obtained from the United States, Italy and Spain. T cells, B-cell-depleted T cells, or PBMCs provided the cDNA or gDNA that served as material.

Per the authors' pipeline: Estimation of nucleated cell counts relied on the amplification of reference gene primers. Some clones are missing from TCRdb's copy, which holds only in-frame ones; the method was immunoSEQ multiplex PCR. V and J calls plus clone size are reproduced from that table; the DNA served to infer D and trimming. Of 120,000 to 150,000 clones listed, around 83% are singletons. The CDR3 extends over 15 amino acids. Germline loops: CDR1 MNHEY, CDR2 SVGEGT. Germline trimming cut 4 bases from V and 4 bases from J; bases unmatched to any gene: 9. The sequencing sample was made of peripheral blood. The receptor's source is a human donor with acute or convalescent COVID-19. The donor label of this sample is uncertain. The chain uses TRBV6-2 or TRBV6-3 and TRBJ1-1; 7 nucleotides line up with TRBD1. The CDR3 spells CASSSTTGKGTEAFF. The CDR3 DNA is TGTGCCAGCAGTTCGACGACAGGGAAGGGCACTGAAGCTTTCTTT.